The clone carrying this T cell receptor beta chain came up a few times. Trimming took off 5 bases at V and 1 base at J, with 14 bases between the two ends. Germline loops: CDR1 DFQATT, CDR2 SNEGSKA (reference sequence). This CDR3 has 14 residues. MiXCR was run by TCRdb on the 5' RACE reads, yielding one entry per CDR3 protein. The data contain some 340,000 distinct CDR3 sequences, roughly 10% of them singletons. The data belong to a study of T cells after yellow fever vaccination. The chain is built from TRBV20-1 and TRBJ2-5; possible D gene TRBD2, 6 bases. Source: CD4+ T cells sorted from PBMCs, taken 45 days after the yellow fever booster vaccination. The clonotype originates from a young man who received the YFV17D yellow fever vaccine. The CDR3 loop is CSAGLGTLQETQYF. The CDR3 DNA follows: TGCAGTGCTGGTCTCGGGACTCTCCAAGAGACCCAGTACTTC.